This T cell receptor (beta chain) emerged from a study of CD8 T cells in Susac syndrome. Sequencing of TCR beta was performed on blood CD8+ and CD4+ T cells. Healthy donors were controls matched for age and sex. The TEMRA cells underwent FACS enrichment, while the CD8+ and CD4+ T cells underwent negative isolation. CDR1 LGHNA and CDR2 YNFKEQ come from the germline V gene. Trimming at V came to 3 bases and at J to 6 bases, leaving 12 bases not matched to a gene. The CDR3 totals 18 residues. An input of about 0.5 to 1 ug of RNA was subjected to reverse transcription using random hexamers. The TCR beta CDR3 was amplified by immunoSEQ multiplex PCR across 54 Vbeta, 13 Jbeta. TCRdb processed the immunoSEQ multiplex PCR reads anew with MiXCR; each CDR3 protein has one entry. The sample holds over 100,000 distinct CDR3 sequences, 95% to 98% seen once.

Sequencing was carried out using CD4+ T cells from PBMCs. This sequence joins TRBV4-2 and TRBJ1-4, with 11 positions matching TRBD1. The origin of this receptor is a human donor in good health. CDR3 residues: CASSHVPGQGEKDEKLFF. The CDR3 coding sequence is TGTGCCAGCAGCCACGTCCCGGGACAGGGGGAGAAGGATGAAAAACTGTTTTTT.